These 32 T cell receptor beta chains came from one sample sequenced in a study of shared clonotypes between healthy human individuals. TCRdb's table, derived via immunoSEQ multiplex PCR, lists solely in-frame clones and lacks some. Of over a million clones in the sample, roughly 98% are singletons; the top ten hold roughly 0.4%. The material sequenced was naive CD4+ T cells sorted from blood. This sample's subset: CD45RA+ positively selected. These receptors were collected from a man younger than 40 in good health.

The chain has TRBV7-9 and TRBJ2-4; D is ambiguous. Germline CDR1 and CDR2: SEHNR and FQNEAQ (reference sequence). CDR3 length: 14 amino acids. V was shortened by 5 bases and J by 3 bases, with 11 bases between the two germline ends. The CDR3 DNA sequence: TGTGCCAGCAGCGAAAGGGTGGGCAAAAACATTCAGTACTTC. Protein product: CASSERVGKNIQYF. The variable domain in full, with the rest retrieved from reference TRBV7-9 and TRBJ2-4, is DTGVSQNPRHKITKRGQNVTFRCDPISEHNRLYWYRQTLGQGPEFLTYFQNEAQLEKSRLLSDRFSAERPKGSFSTLEIQRTEQGDSAMYLCASSERVGKNIQYFGAGTRLSVL.

CDR3 in amino acids: CASSPVGGAGTEAFF. In DNA, the CDR3 is TGTGCCAGCAGCCCTGTTGGGGGCGCGGGCACTGAAGCTTTCTTT. The V call is TRBV7-2, the J call TRBJ1-1, with D maybe TRBD1 (6 bases). Trimming stripped 5 bases from V and 4 bases from J, with 17 bases between. In germline, CDR1 is SGHTA, CDR2 FQGNSA. The CDR3 contains 15 residues.

The chain uses TRBV6-1 and TRBJ1-1, with 7 nucleotides matching TRBD1. With V trimmed by 10 bases and J by 0 bases, 11 bases remained unmatched. Per the germline V gene, CDR1 is MNHNS and CDR2 is SASEGT. The CDR3 covers 15 residues. The CDR3 sequence is CATLRDSHMNTEAFF. The CDR3 nucleotides are TGTGCCACCCTCCGGGACAGCCATATGAACACTGAAGCTTTCTTT.

The chain carries TRBV4-1 and TRBJ2-1; TRBD2 aligns across 8 bases. Germline lookup yields CDR1 MGHRA and CDR2 YSYEKL. The length of the CDR3 is 14 residues. V shed 5 bases and J 5 bases; nucleotides not matched to a gene: 5. In DNA, the CDR3 is TGCGCCAGCAGCGGGACTAGGCCAAACAATGAGCAGTTCTTC. Its translation: CASSGTRPNNEQFF.

This rearrangement joins TRBV7-2 to TRBJ2-5; 7 bases fit TRBD2. J gave up 2 bases and V 1 base, and 4 bases lay outside the gene matches. This CDR3 region has 15 residues. Germline V CDR1 and CDR2: SGHTA, FQGNSA. CDR3 amino acids: CASSLVPAGQETQYF. The CDR3 nucleotides read TGTGCCAGCAGCTTAGTGCCAGCGGGGCAAGAGACCCAGTACTTC.

V gene TRBV25-1 combines with J gene TRBJ2-3; 12 nucleotides align to TRBD1. The V and J ends lost 4 bases and 5 bases, in that order; junction bases with no gene match: 7. The CDR3 contains 16 residues. CDR1 MGHDK and CDR2 SYGVNS come from the germline V gene. This CDR3 is CASSGDRGRFIDTQYF. For the CDR3, the DNA is TGTGCCAGCAGTGGGGACAGGGGGCGGTTTATAGATACGCAGTATTTT. Looking up the rest from reference TRBV25-1 and TRBJ2-3 gives the full variable domain: EADIYQTPRYLVIGTGKKITLECSQTMGHDKMYWYQQDPGMELHLIHYSYGVNSTEKGDLSSESTVSRIRTEHFPLTLESARPSHTSQYLCASSGDRGRFIDTQYFGPGTRLTVL.

CDR3 in amino acids: CASSPLSTGRYEQYF. The DNA of the CDR3 is TGTGCCAGCAGCCCCTTGAGTACAGGGAGGTACGAGCAGTACTTC. The rearrangement joins TRBV7-9 to TRBJ2-7, with D perhaps being TRBD1 or TRBD2 (6 bases each). The CDR3 has 15 amino acids. Trimming stripped 5 bases from V and 4 bases from J, with 18 bases between. Germline V gene data show CDR1 as SEHNR and CDR2 as FQNEAQ (reference sequence).

The rearrangement links TRBV4-1 to TRBJ1-1; D uncertain. The V and J ends lost 1 base and 3 bases respectively, with 3 bases between them. This CDR3 has 12 residues. Per the germline V gene, CDR1 is MGHRA and CDR2 is YSYEKL. The CDR3 sequence is CASSQVYTEAFF. The CDR3 DNA sequence: TGCGCCAGCAGCCAAGTCTACACTGAAGCTTTCTTT.

This chain connects TRBV11-3 to TRBJ2-2; D is uncertain. V lost 1 base to trimming and J lost 4 bases, with 10 bases between them. There are 15 residues in the CDR3. Germline CDR1 is SGHNT and CDR2 is YENEEA. DNA for the CDR3: TGTGCCAGCAGCTTAGGGGTGGTTGGCACCGGGGAGCTGTTTTTT. Translation gives CASSLGVVGTGELFF. Based on the CDR3 plus reference TRBV11-3 and TRBJ2-2, the full variable domain is EAGVVQSPRYKIIEKKQPVAFWCNPISGHNTLYWYLQNLGQGPELLIRYENEEAVDDSQLPKDRFSAERLKGVDSTLKIQPAELGDSAVYLCASSLGVVGTGELFFGEGSRLTVL.

The chain joins TRBV7-8 to TRBJ2-6, with 7 bases aligning to TRBD2. Germline lookup yields CDR1 SGHVS and CDR2 FQNEAQ. V trimming: 1 base; J trimming: 2 bases; junction bases outside the gene matches: 8. CDR3 length: 18 amino acids. The DNA of the CDR3 is TGTGCCAGCAGCTTAGGTGTGGGAGGGCCTGCTGGGGCCAACGTCCTGACTTTC. It specifies CASSLGVGGPAGANVLTF. The full variable domain, in which reference TRBV7-8 and TRBJ2-6 provide the parts outside the CDR3, is GAGVSQSPRYKVAKRGQDVALRCDPISGHVSLFWYQQALGQGPEFLTYFQNEAQLDKSGLPSDRFFAERPEGSVSTLKIQRTQQEDSAVYLCASSLGVGGPAGANVLTFGAGSRLTVL.

The V call is TRBV5-1, the J call TRBJ2-7; a weak D match, TRBD2 (6 bases). Germline loops: CDR1 SGHRS, CDR2 YFSETQ. The CDR3 consists of 16 residues. Trimming pared 4 bases from V and 0 bases from J, leaving 17 bases between. DNA of the CDR3: TGCGCCAGCAGCCCCGGAGCGGGTACCAGCTCCTACGAGCAGTACTTC. Residues: CASSPGAGTSSYEQYF.

V usage is TRBV28 and J usage is TRBJ2-1, with 11 bases fitting TRBD1. The CDR3 totals 17 residues. V lost 8 bases and J lost 2; bases outside the gene matches: 11. From germline, CDR1 is MDHEN and CDR2 SYDVKM. CDR3 sequence: CASAGTGGVAAYNEQFF. In DNA, the CDR3 is TGTGCCAGCGCCGGGACAGGGGGAGTTGCTGCCTACAATGAGCAGTTCTTC.

The V and J genes are TRBV7-2 and TRBJ2-3, with D unclear. Trimming cost V 2 bases and J 5 bases, with 14 bases left between them. The CDR3 covers 15 residues. From germline, CDR1 is SGHTA and CDR2 FQGNSA. CDR3 residues: CASSLIPQVGDTQYF. DNA for the CDR3: TGTGCCAGCAGCTTAATCCCCCAGGTGGGAGATACGCAGTATTTT.

The V and J genes are TRBV27 and TRBJ2-7, with a tentative D call TRBD1 (5 bases). The CDR3 spans 14 residues. V was pared by 6 bases and J by 0 bases, with 12 bases between. CDR1 is MNHEY and CDR2 is SMNVEV in the germline V gene (reference sequence). CDR3 sequence reads: CASSRQGPSYEQYF. As DNA, the CDR3 is TGTGCCAGCAGCCGGCAGGGCCCCTCCTACGAGCAGTACTTC.

This clone was detected only once. The chain employs TRBV6-6 and TRBJ1-5, with D perhaps matching TRBD1 (6 bases). CDR1 and CDR2 (germline): MNHNY, SVGAGI (reference sequence). The CDR3 has 15 residues. Trimming shortened V by 8 bases and J by 7 bases, and 21 bases separated the two germline ends. CDR3 residues: CASGRLQGLGQPQHF. CDR3 DNA sequence: TGTGCCAGCGGCCGCCTACAGGGTCTAGGGCAGCCCCAGCATTTT.

The chain links TRBV5-1 to TRBJ2-7; 9 bases align to TRBD2. Germline V CDR1 and CDR2: SGHRS, YFSETQ. The ends lost 4 bases at V and 2 bases at J; junction bases unmatched: 4. CDR3 length: 14 residues. CDR3 sequence reads: CASSPIAGAYEQYF. The CDR3 region has the DNA TGCGCCAGCAGCCCCATAGCGGGAGCCTACGAGCAGTACTTC.

The chain joins TRBV14 to TRBJ2-7; D might be TRBD1 (5 bases). Germline loops: CDR1 SGHDN, CDR2 FVKESK. Between the trimmed V and J ends, which lost 1 base and 7 bases, there was a span of 17 bases. The CDR3 is 15 amino acids. In DNA form, the CDR3 reads TGTGCCAGCAGCCAAGTGACTCCAGGGTTGGGGGAGCAGTACTTC. Encoded protein: CASSQVTPGLGEQYF.

The genes are TRBV27 and TRBJ1-5; 7 bases agree with TRBD1. CDR1 MNHEY and CDR2 SMNVEV come from the germline V gene (reference sequence). CDR3 length equals 18 residues. V shed 2 bases, J shed 1 base, and the junction held 11 bases outside the gene matches. This CDR3 is CASSLRGDRVRSNQPQHF. CDR3 coding DNA: TGTGCCAGCAGTTTACGAGGCGACAGGGTAAGGAGCAATCAGCCCCAGCATTTT.

This clone was seen a single time. The rearrangement links TRBV6-5 to TRBJ2-2; D unclear. Germline CDR1 and CDR2: MNHEY and SVGAGI. V was pared by 6 bases and J by 1 base, with 9 bases between. The CDR3 is 14 amino acids. CDR3 sequence: CASRTRVNTGELFF. CDR3 sequence (DNA): TGTGCCAGCAGGACCCGGGTGAACACCGGGGAGCTGTTTTTT.

This chain uses TRBV18 with TRBJ2-5; D uncertain. Trimming took off 4 bases at V and 5 bases at J, with 14 bases between the two ends. CDR3 length: 14 residues. Germline values: CDR1 KGHSH, CDR2 LQKENI. CDR3 nucleotide sequence: TGTGCCAGCTCACTTGGGGTCGACTGGGAGACCCAGTACTTC. It is translated as CASSLGVDWETQYF.

The chain employs TRBV5-4 and TRBJ1-1, with 7 nucleotides matching TRBD1. V shed 5 bases, J shed 5 bases, and the junction held 9 bases outside the gene matches. The CDR3 spans 14 residues. From germline, CDR1 is SGHNT and CDR2 YYREEE (reference sequence). This CDR3 is CASRRTSGGTEAFF. The CDR3 nucleotides are TGTGCCAGCAGGCGGACCTCAGGGGGGACTGAAGCTTTCTTT.

CDR3 in amino acids: CASSLRQGLAGGYEQYF. CDR3 coding DNA: TGTGCCAGCAGCTTACGTCAGGGACTAGCGGGAGGATACGAGCAGTACTTC. The chain combines TRBV7-8 with TRBJ2-7; 15 bases align to TRBD2. Germline-derived CDR1 and CDR2 are SGHVS and FQNEAQ. This CDR3 comprises 17 residues. V was pared by 2 bases and J by 4 bases, with 6 bases of the junction left unmatched. Full variable domain (outside the CDR3, taken from reference TRBV7-8 and TRBJ2-7): GAGVSQSPRYKVAKRGQDVALRCDPISGHVSLFWYQQALGQGPEFLTYFQNEAQLDKSGLPSDRFFAERPEGSVSTLKIQRTQQEDSAVYLCASSLRQGLAGGYEQYFGPGTRLTVT.

The V and J genes are TRBV4-3 and TRBJ2-1, with D possibly matching TRBD1 (6 bases). V was shortened by 0 bases and J by 0 bases, with 12 bases between the two germline ends. CDR1 LGHNA and CDR2 YSLEER come from the germline V gene. This CDR3 comprises 17 residues. The CDR3 DNA follows: TGCGCCAGCAGCCAAGATGTGGGGACAAGCTCCTACAATGAGCAGTTCTTC. Amino acid sequence: CASSQDVGTSSYNEQFF.

The gene calls are TRBV6-5 and TRBJ2-7, with 8 nucleotides matching TRBD1. This CDR3 comprises 15 residues. Germline CDR1 and CDR2: MNHEY and SVGAGI. Trimming at V came to 2 bases and at J to 3 bases, leaving 6 bases not matched to a gene. CDR3: CASSYGYRGDYEQYF. CDR3 bases: TGTGCCAGCAGTTACGGGTACAGGGGGGACTACGAGCAGTACTTC.

For this clone: Relative to the germline gene, one junction end is altered; a read error may explain this. The chain uses TRBV11-2 and TRBJ2-3, with D unresolved. Germline V gene sequence: CDR1 SGHAT, CDR2 FQNNGV. The CDR3 spans 8 residues. The CDR3 reads CASSPHDF. In DNA form, the CDR3 reads TGTGCCAGCAGTCCTCACGATTTT.

V usage is TRBV7-9 and J usage is TRBJ2-1, with 9 bases identical to TRBD1. J was trimmed by 1 base and V by 1 base; bases with no gene match: 5. CDR1 is SEHNR and CDR2 is FQNEAQ in the germline V gene (reference sequence). This CDR3 region has 17 residues. CDR3 region: CASSLVWTGDSYNEQFF. The CDR3 DNA is TGTGCCAGCAGCTTAGTTTGGACAGGGGATTCCTACAATGAGCAGTTCTTC.

V and J are TRBV30 and TRBJ1-5; a weak D match, TRBD1 (5 bases). Germline CDR1 and CDR2: GTSNPN and SVGIG (reference sequence). This CDR3 spans 13 amino acids. V was trimmed by 6 bases and J by 5 bases, leaving 14 bases between them. The DNA of the CDR3 is TGTGCCTGTAACCAGGGTCTCGATCAGCCCCAGCATTTT. This translates into CACNQGLDQPQHF. The full variable domain, in which reference TRBV30 and TRBJ1-5 provide the parts outside the CDR3, is SQTIHQWPATLVQPVGSPLSLECTVEGTSNPNLYWYRQAAGRGLQLLFYSVGIGQISSEVPQNLSASRPQDRQFILSSKKLLLSDSGFYLCACNQGLDQPQHFGDGTRLSIL.

The chain joins TRBV28 to TRBJ1-1; the match to TRBD1 covers 7 bases. The CDR3 is made up of 13 amino acids. J lost 5 bases, V lost 2 bases, and 2 bases had no gene match. Germline lookup yields CDR1 MDHEN and CDR2 SYDVKM. The CDR3, as DNA: TGTGCCAGCAGTTTAAACAGGGGTACTGAAGCTTTCTTT. Amino acids: CASSLNRGTEAFF.

The chain couples TRBV6-1 to TRBJ2-3, with D perhaps TRBD2 (5 bases). The CDR3 runs to 15 residues. CDR1 is MNHNS, CDR2 SASEGT, per germline. Between the trimmed V and J ends, which lost 2 bases and 2 bases, there was a span of 11 bases. The CDR3 here is CASSERTGDTDTQYF. The CDR3 DNA reads TGTGCCAGCAGTGAAAGGACTGGTGACACAGATACGCAGTATTTT.

The chain is built from TRBV28 and TRBJ2-5; 8 bases map to TRBD1. CDR1 is MDHEN, CDR2 SYDVKM, per germline. V dropped 4 bases and J dropped 5; count of bases not matched to a gene: 6. The CDR3 loop spans 14 amino acids. DNA for the CDR3: TGTGCCAGCAGTTCCCACAGGGGGGTGGAGACCCAGTACTTC. Protein product: CASSSHRGVETQYF.

The rearrangement links TRBV6-6 to TRBJ2-7, with no clear D. Germline lookup yields CDR1 MNHNY and CDR2 SVGAGI (reference sequence). Trimming took off 6 bases at V and 0 bases at J, with 15 bases between the two ends. CDR3 length: 15 residues. CDR3 residues: CASRIDGTDSYEQYF. Here the CDR3 DNA reads TGTGCCAGCAGGATCGACGGAACAGACTCCTACGAGCAGTACTTC.

J is TRBJ2-7 and V is TRBV5-6; 9 nucleotides match TRBD1. The CDR3 covers 14 residues. The germline CDR1 and CDR2 sequences are SGHDT and YYEEEE. The V and J ends lost 5 bases and 1 base, in that order; junction bases with no gene match: 4. In DNA form, the CDR3 reads TGTGCCAGCAGGAGGACAGGGGAGTCCTACGAGCAGTACTTC. It specifies CASRRTGESYEQYF.